A selection of T cell receptor beta chains follows, all from one sample in a study of OX40 agonist ivuxolimab in advanced cancers. The repertoire was sequenced with immunoSEQ multiplex PCR; TCRdb's copy has only in-frame clones and lacks some. The sample lists about 110,000 clones, about nine tenths occurring once. The specimen was CD4+ or CD8+ T cells sorted from blood, collected in a trial of the OX40 agonist ivuxolimab. These receptors all stem from an adult with an advanced solid tumor such as melanoma, head and neck, liver or kidney cancer. Both conserved end residues are part of each CDR3. D genes are given only for firm matches. The size field is filled for only some rows; it gives once, few, many or a size class.

v_gene	j_gene	abundance	d_gene	CDR3nt	CDR3aa
TRBV10-3	TRBJ2-3	-	-	TGTGCCATCAGTGAACAAATCACAGATACGCAGTATTTT	CAISEQITDTQYF
TRBV6-1	TRBJ1-1	-	-	TGTGCCAGCAGTGCCAGGGTTTTGAACACTGAAGCTTTCTTT	CASSARVLNTEAFF
TRBV19	TRBJ1-2	-	-	TGTGCCAGTACCCAAGGAGCTAACTATGGCTACACCTTC	CASTQGANYGYTF
TRBV6-1	TRBJ1-1	-	-	TGTGCCAGCAGTGTCAGCGGCTCACTCACTGAAGCTTTCTTT	CASSVSGSLTEAFF
TRBV30	TRBJ2-7	-	TRBD1	TGTGCCTGGAATCAGGGGGCAGGGGAGCAGTACTTC	CAWNQGAGEQYF
TRBV7-2	TRBJ2-5	-	TRBD2	TGTGCCAGCAGTGTAGCGGGAGGATCATTTGGGACCCAGTACTTC	CASSVAGGSFGTQYF
TRBV13	TRBJ2-1	few	TRBD2	TGTGCCAGCAGCTTAGGCGGGAGGGCCCGGGGCAATGAGCAGTTCTTC	CASSLGGRARGNEQFF
TRBV7-2	TRBJ1-6	-	-	TGTGCCAGCAGCTTCCACGGCTCACCCCTCCACTTT	CASSFHGSPLHF
TRBV5-1	TRBJ2-7	-	TRBD2	TGCGCCAGCAGTCATGGACTAGCGGGAACGGTTCCTTACGAGCAGTACTTC	CASSHGLAGTVPYEQYF
TRBV19	TRBJ1-5	-	-	TGTGCCAGTAGTATAGAATACGGGGGGCTGTGGGATCAGCCCCAGCATTTT	CASSIEYGGLWDQPQHF
TRBV7-3	TRBJ2-2	-	TRBD2	TGTGCCAGCAGCTTATCTAGCGGGAACACCGGGGAGCTGTTTTTT	CASSLSSGNTGELFF
TRBV7-7	TRBJ2-1	-	TRBD2	TGTGCTAGCAGCTTACTAGCGGGAGGTCGCAATGAGCAGTTCTTC	CASSLLAGGRNEQFF
TRBV5-8	TRBJ2-7	-	-	TGTGCCAGCAGCTTGGGGCCTAATGGCGAGCAGTACTTC	CASSLGPNGEQYF
TRBV6-6	TRBJ2-1	-	TRBD2	TGTGCCAGCAGTTACGCCGGACTAGGTGGGAATGAGCAGTTCTTC	CASSYAGLGGNEQFF
TRBV7-2	TRBJ1-5	-	-	TGTGCCAGCAGCTTGGCAGGGTTCCAGCCCCAGCATTTT	CASSLAGFQPQHF
TRBV28	TRBJ2-1	-	-	TGTGCCAGCACCTTGGGGCGGAGTAGCTACAATGAGCAGTTCTTC	CASTLGRSSYNEQFF
TRBV6-6	TRBJ1-1	-	TRBD1	TGTGCCAGCAGTCCAGGGGGCGCGGACAGGGCTTTCTTT	CASSPGGADRAFF
TRBV11-3	TRBJ2-7	-	-	TGTGCCAGCAGCTCCGGCTACGAGCAGTACTTC	CASSSGYEQYF
TRBV7-2	TRBJ2-1	-	TRBD2	TGTGCCAGCAGCTTAGCGGGACTAGCGGGAAGCTCCTACAATGAGCAGTTCTTC	CASSLAGLAGSSYNEQFF
TRBV7-9	TRBJ1-5	-	-	TGTGCCAGCAGCTTTACAGGGCCAAGCCTCAATCAGCCCCAGCATTTT	CASSFTGPSLNQPQHF
TRBV19	TRBJ2-6	-	-	TGTGCCAGTAGTATATGGGGGGGCGGTTCAACGTCTGGGGCCAACGTCCTGACTTTC	CASSIWGGGSTSGANVLTF
TRBV2	TRBJ1-2	-	TRBD1	TGTGCCAGCAGGTGGGACAGGGTCTATGGCTACACCTTC	CASRWDRVYGYTF
TRBV4-2	TRBJ2-3	few	TRBD2	TGTGCCAGCAAGCGGGATCGGATGAATACGCAGTATTTT	CASKRDRMNTQYF
TRBV6-5	TRBJ1-2	-	-	TGTGCCAGCAGTTCCGGACCGTATGGCTACACCTTC	CASSSGPYGYTF
TRBV7-9	TRBJ1-1	few	-	TGTGCCAGCAGCTTACAGGGAGGAATCACTGAAGCTTTCTTT	CASSLQGGITEAFF
TRBV7-9	TRBJ1-1	-	TRBD1	TGTGCCAGCAGCTTCAGGGGGCTCACTGAAGCTTTCTTT	CASSFRGLTEAFF
TRBV11-2	TRBJ2-5	once	-	TGTGCCAGCAGCTTCGGCATTCAAGAGACCCAGTACTTC	CASSFGIQETQYF
TRBV5-5	TRBJ1-6	-	TRBD1	TGTGCCAGCAGCTTGCTGCAGGGGGCAGAGAATTCACCCCTCCACTTT	CASSLLQGAENSPLHF
TRBV19	TRBJ2-1	-	-	TGTGCCAGTAGTATTATGGACTCGCGGCACAATGAGCAGTTCTTC	CASSIMDSRHNEQFF
TRBV4-1	TRBJ2-7	-	-	TGCGCCAGCAGCCAAATCCAACGGGGCCTCTCCTACGAGCAGTACTTC	CASSQIQRGLSYEQYF
TRBV9	TRBJ1-3	-	-	TGTGCCAGCAGCGTAGACGCAAGAGGAAACACCATATATTTT	CASSVDARGNTIYF
TRBV30	TRBJ1-1	few	-	TGTGCCTGGAGGGGCTCCCGACAGGTCAACACTGAAGCTTTCTTT	CAWRGSRQVNTEAFF
TRBV29-1	TRBJ1-2	-	-	TGCAGCGGATTAGACCGTGCCTACTATGGCTACACCTTC	CSGLDRAYYGYTF
TRBV11-2	TRBJ1-3	many	-	TGTGCCAGCAGCTCTCTCTCCGTGGCAAGGGGCTCTGGAAACACCATATATTTT	CASSSLSVARGSGNTIYF
TRBV30	TRBJ1-3	-	TRBD1	TGTGCCTGGTCTACAGGGGTAGAAAACACCATATATTTT	CAWSTGVENTIYF
TRBV27	TRBJ1-1	-	-	TGTGCCAGCAGTTTATCGCCGGGGAACACTGAAGCTTTCTTT	CASSLSPGNTEAFF
TRBV4-3	TRBJ2-7	-	-	TGCGCCAGCAGCCAACTCCTGGGGCTAGCGAGTACATACGAGCAGTACTTC	CASSQLLGLASTYEQYF
TRBV6-6	TRBJ2-2	once	TRBD1	TGTGCCAGCACTTACAGGGGAACCGGGGAGCTGTTTTTT	CASTYRGTGELFF
TRBV19	TRBJ1-5	-	-	TGTGCCAGTAGTATAGTAGCAGGGTCATCTCGGCCCCAGCATTTT	CASSIVAGSSRPQHF
TRBV25-1	TRBJ2-3	few	TRBD1	TGTGCCAGCACCCCGGCGACAGGGGTTGGCACAGATACGCAGTATTTT	CASTPATGVGTDTQYF
TRBV27	TRBJ1-1	-	-	TGTGCCAGCAGTTTCGCCACAGGTTCTGAAGCTTTCTTT	CASSFATGSEAFF
TRBV7-2	TRBJ2-6	-	-	TGTGCCAGCAGCCCCCTTCGCGGGACTTCGGGGGCCAACGTCCTGACTTTC	CASSPLRGTSGANVLTF
TRBV10-3	TRBJ1-5	-	-	TGTGCCATCAGTGATAGTAGTAATCAGCCCCAGCATTTT	CAISDSSNQPQHF
TRBV6-4	TRBJ2-7	-	-	TGTGCCAGCAGTGACCAGATGGGCTCCGACTCCTACGAGCAGTACTTC	CASSDQMGSDSYEQYF
TRBV7-3	TRBJ1-5	-	-	TGTGCCAGCAGATTCGTAGAGCCCAATCAGCCCCAGCATTTT	CASRFVEPNQPQHF
TRBV21-1	TRBJ2-2	-	-	TGTGCCAGCAGCAAAAAAAATTGGGCAGGGAAAACCGGGGAGCTGTTTTTT	CASSKKNWAGKTGELFF
TRBV5-4	TRBJ2-7	-	-	TGTGCCAGCAGCATGGGGAGTGAGACCTACGAGCAGTACTTC	CASSMGSETYEQYF
TRBV10-3	TRBJ1-1	many	TRBD1	TGTGCCATCCGGGGGCAGGGGGGCAACACTGAAGCTTTCTTT	CAIRGQGGNTEAFF
TRBV11-2	TRBJ2-1	-	TRBD2	TGTGCCAGCAGCTTGTCGGGACTACCTTACAATGAGCAGTTCTTC	CASSLSGLPYNEQFF
TRBV5-4	TRBJ2-5	once	TRBD2	TGTGCCAGCAGCCATATTAGCGGGGGAGAGACCCAGTACTTC	CASSHISGGETQYF
TRBV6-5	TRBJ2-5	-	-	TGTGCCAGCAGTAACGACCCAAAAGATGGGACCCAGTACTTC	CASSNDPKDGTQYF
TRBV6-6	TRBJ2-3	-	TRBD2	TGTGCCAGCAGTTTAGCGGGCGTCACAGATACGCAGTATTTT	CASSLAGVTDTQYF
TRBV11-3	TRBJ2-5	-	-	TGTGCCAGCAGCTCAGGGACTTCGGAGACCCAGTACTTC	CASSSGTSETQYF
TRBV7-8	TRBJ2-2	-	-	TGTGCCAGCAGCTTAGCTGGGTATATCACCGGGGAGCTGTTTTTT	CASSLAGYITGELFF
TRBV5-8	TRBJ2-2	-	-	TGTGCCAGCAGCTTGGGTCTGGCCGACTCGAACACCGGGGAGCTGTTTTTT	CASSLGLADSNTGELFF
TRBV28	TRBJ2-1	-	-	TGTGCCAGCAGTTTTGTGGGGGTGGGCTACAATGAGCAGTTCTTC	CASSFVGVGYNEQFF
TRBV7-2	TRBJ2-5	-	-	TGTGCCAGCAGCTTATTATACGGAGAGACCCAGTACTTC	CASSLLYGETQYF
TRBV19	TRBJ2-1	once	TRBD1	TGTGCCAGTAGTATTGGGACTGGGACAGGGAGGAGGAATGAGCAGTTCTTC	CASSIGTGTGRRNEQFF
TRBV19	TRBJ1-4	-	-	TGTGCCAGTAGTATCTTAATGAGGGAACTGTTTTTT	CASSILMRELFF
TRBV11-3	TRBJ2-3	-	TRBD1	TGTGCCAGCAGCTTAAGACAGGGTGGAGATACGCAGTATTTT	CASSLRQGGDTQYF